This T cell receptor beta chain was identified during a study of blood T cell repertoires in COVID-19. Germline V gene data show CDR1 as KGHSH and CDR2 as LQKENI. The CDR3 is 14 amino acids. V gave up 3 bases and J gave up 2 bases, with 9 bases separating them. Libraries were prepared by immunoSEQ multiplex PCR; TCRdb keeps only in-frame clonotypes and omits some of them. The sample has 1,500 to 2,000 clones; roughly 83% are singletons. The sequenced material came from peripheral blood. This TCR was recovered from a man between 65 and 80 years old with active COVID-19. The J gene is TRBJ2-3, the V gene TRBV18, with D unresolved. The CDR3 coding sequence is TGTGCCAGCTCACCTTTCTTTTTCACAGATACGCAGTATTTT. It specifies CASSPFFFTDTQYF.